This T cell receptor (beta chain) was sequenced during a study of blood T cell repertoires in COVID-19. The wider study: Sites in the United States, Italy and Spain provided acute and convalescent COVID-19 samples.

Participants' own reports of clinical history determined their cohort assignment. Some clones are missing from TCRdb's copy, which holds only in-frame ones; the method was immunoSEQ multiplex PCR. The sample contains some 190,000 clones, roughly 88% of which appear only once. The germline V gene has CDR1 MNHEY and CDR2 SMNVEV (reference sequence). This CDR3 has 14 amino acids. Between the trimmed V and J ends, which lost 5 bases and 4 bases, there was a span of 12 bases. The J gene is TRBJ1-5, the V gene TRBV27, with TRBD1 as a possible D gene (6 bases). This sequence was found in a man aged 40-50 years with acute COVID-19. The material sequenced was PBMCs or T cells enriched from blood (not recorded which). The CDR3 spells CASSPSQGNQPQHF. The CDR3 nucleotides are TGTGCCAGCAGTCCGTCACAGGGAAATCAGCCCCAGCATTTT.